Listed below are T cell receptor beta chains from one sample, sequenced in a study of regulatory T cells in long-lasting Graves disease. TCRdb re-called the multiplex PCR reads with MiXCR, one entry per CDR3 protein. The profile covers about 470,000 distinct CDR3 sequences, with about 15% appearing a single time and about a sixth taken by the ten largest. The same sample was also used in a study of T cells in Graves' hyperthyroidism and ophthalmopathy.

Here the sequenced sample was peripheral blood mononuclear cells (PBMCs), taken at new diagnosis, from a patient treated with antithyroid drugs. The receptor source for this set is a woman aged 25-40 years with Graves disease. The CDR3 runs from the conserved cysteine through the conserved F or W. A D gene is named only where the DNA matches it firmly. Some rows have no size entry. The others give once, few or many, or a class for an expanded clone.

>TRBD1|many|TRBV7-3|TRBJ2-7
CASSRTGGFNEQYF
TGTGCCAGCAGCCGAACAGGGGGCTTCAACGAGCAGTACTTC
>TRBD2|many|TRBV12-5|TRBJ2-1
CASGLARPLAGVTYNEQFF
TGTGCTAGTGGTTTGGCCCGTCCTCTAGCGGGAGTCACCTACAATGAGCAGTTCTTC
>-|few|TRBV2|TRBJ2-1
CASSDSYFNEQFF
TGTGCCAGCAGTGACTCCTATTTCAATGAGCAGTTCTTC
>-|many|TRBV5-1|TRBJ1-4
CASSLVGQGANEKLFF
TGCGCCAGCAGCTTGGTGGGGCAGGGAGCTAATGAAAAACTGTTTTTT
>TRBD2|-|TRBV7-9|TRBJ2-4
CASSPREGGAAKNIQYF
TGTGCCAGCAGCCCCCGGGAGGGGGGGGCGGCCAAAAACATTCAGTACTTC
>-|many|TRBV12-3/TRBV12-4|TRBJ2-3
CASSFVQGGDTQYF
TGTGCCAGCAGTTTTGTGCAAGGAGGGGATACGCAGTATTTT
>-|-|TRBV6-1|TRBJ2-3
CASSEVSADTQYF
TGTGCCAGCAGTGAGGTTAGCGCAGATACGCAGTATTTT
>TRBD2|many|TRBV6-1|TRBJ2-3
CASSDRTSPTDTQYF
TGTGCCAGCAGTGACCGGACTAGCCCCACAGATACGCAGTATTTT
>-|many|TRBV28|TRBJ2-7
CASSLKFYEQYF
TGTGCCAGCAGTTTAAAGTTCTACGAGCAGTACTTC
>-|-|TRBV12-3/TRBV12-4|TRBJ2-2
CASRSRGNTGELFF
TGTGCCAGCAGATCACGGGGGAACACCGGGGAGCTGTTTTTT
>TRBD2|many|TRBV2|TRBJ2-7
CASSDRLAAYEQYF
TGTGCCAGCAGTGATAGACTAGCGGCCTACGAGCAGTACTTC
>-|-|TRBV15|TRBJ1-3
CATSREMSPGNTIYF
TGTGCCACCAGTAGAGAAATGTCTCCGGGAAACACCATATATTTT
>-|many|TRBV2|TRBJ2-5
CASSEVQETQYF
TGTGCCAGCAGTGAAGTCCAAGAGACCCAGTACTTC
>TRBD1|few|TRBV5-1|TRBJ1-1
CASCTGQEAFF
TGCGCCAGCTGCACGGGACAGGAGGCTTTCTTT
>-|many|TRBV6-2/TRBV6-3|TRBJ2-1
CASSERGMRAEQFF
TGTGCCAGCAGTGAAAGGGGTATGAGGGCGGAGCAGTTCTTC
>-|many|TRBV19|TRBJ1-2
CASTSLASSGMRYTF
TGTGCCAGCACCTCACTCGCTAGCTCGGGGATGCGGTACACCTTC
>TRBD2|-|TRBV4-1|TRBJ2-1
CASSQDPGLAGELGIRNEQFF
TGCGCCAGCAGCCAAGATCCGGGACTAGCGGGAGAACTGGGAATTCGCAATGAGCAGTTCTTC
>-|-|TRBV10-3|TRBJ1-6
CAISESWQRNYNSPLHF
TGTGCCATCAGTGAGTCGTGGCAGAGGAATTATAATTCACCCCTCCACTTT
>TRBD2|-|TRBV30|TRBJ2-1
CAWTPPASGLNEQFF
TGTGCCTGGACCCCGCCGGCTAGCGGGCTCAATGAGCAGTTCTTC
>TRBD2|-|TRBV18|TRBJ2-1
CASHAPGGIINNEQFF
TGTGCCAGCCACGCCCCGGGGGGGATCATTAACAATGAGCAGTTCTTC
>-|many|TRBV12-3/TRBV12-4|TRBJ1-2
CASSKPTGVLSYGYTF
TGTGCCAGCAGTAAACCTACGGGGGTTCTGAGCTATGGCTACACCTTC
>TRBD1|many|TRBV20-1|TRBJ2-7
CSARGGTGGHEQYF
TGCAGTGCTAGGGGGGGAACAGGGGGGCACGAGCAGTACTTC
>-|few|TRBV7-8|TRBJ2-6
CASSSLDSGANVLTF
TGTGCCAGCAGCTCCTTGGACTCTGGGGCCAACGTCCTGACTTTC
>-|few|TRBV20-1|TRBJ1-3
CSARDRTVKPSGNTIYF
TGCAGTGCTAGAGATCGGACAGTAAAACCCTCTGGAAACACCATATATTTT
>TRBD1|many|TRBV13|TRBJ2-2
CASSFDREGAGELFF
TGTGCCAGCAGCTTTGACAGGGAAGGGGCCGGGGAGCTGTTTTTT